This passage covers 23 T cell receptor beta chains from one sample sequenced in a study of human T cells and chemical hapten exposure. Each CDR3 protein is one row after TCRdb ran MiXCR on the 5' RACE reads. The table shows approximately 150,000 distinct CDR3 sequences, with over 3.5% occurring only once. Extraction yielded total RNA from whole blood (unfractionated). These receptors were collected from a female donor in good health.

This clonotype was detected many times. The chain joins TRBV2 to TRBJ2-7; 8 bases align to TRBD1. The CDR3 has 16 amino acids. The germline V gene has CDR1 SNHLY and CDR2 FYNNEI. Trimming at V came to 8 bases and at J to 1 base, leaving 13 bases not matched to a gene. The CDR3 here is CASSPGTGGISYEQYF. CDR3 nucleotide sequence: TGTGCCAGCTCTCCCGGGACAGGAGGGATTTCCTACGAGCAGTACTTC.

This clonotype was detected a few times. J is TRBJ2-7 and V is TRBV20-1; 8 bases match TRBD2. CDR1 and CDR2 (germline): DFQATT, SNEGSKA (reference sequence). This CDR3 comprises 16 residues. V trimming: 5 bases; J trimming: 2 bases; junction bases outside the gene matches: 14. This chain's CDR3 is CSASNPTRGDPYEQYF. The CDR3 nucleotides are TGCAGTGCTTCCAACCCAACGCGGGGGGACCCCTACGAGCAGTACTTC.

Remarks on this clonotype: A much larger clone sits a single nucleotide away, making a read error possible. The CDR3 carries no conserved terminal phenylalanine or tryptophan, so it likely arises from a read error. The chain uses TRBV20-1 and TRBJ1-1; unclear D gene. The germline gives CDR1 DFQATT, CDR2 SNEGSKA (reference sequence). Trimming removed 0 bases at V and 4 bases at J, with 9 bases between. This CDR3 region has 13 residues. Here the CDR3 DNA reads TGCAGTGCTAGAGATGGAGGTTTCACTGAAGCTTTCCTT. Translating gives CSARDGGFTEAFL.

This clonotype has ten or more counts. The chain uses TRBV20-1 and TRBJ2-7, with D tentatively TRBD2 (6 bases). CDR1 is DFQATT and CDR2 is SNEGSKA in the germline V gene (reference sequence). The CDR3 extends over 12 amino acids. V lost 6 bases, J lost 1 base, and 10 bases lay in between. The CDR3 DNA reads as TGCAGTGCCGCCAGCGGGTCCTACGAGCAGTACTTC. Protein product: CSAASGSYEQYF.

This clonotype was counted ten times or more. The chain carries TRBV4-1 and TRBJ2-4; 7 bases are shared with TRBD2. CDR1 and CDR2 from the germline V gene are MGHRA and YSYEKL. This CDR3 spans 20 amino acids. V trimming: 0 bases; J trimming: 0 bases; junction bases outside the gene matches: 14. The CDR3 DNA is TGCGCCAGCAGCCAAGAGCGGGGGACGGAAATATTCTTAGCCAAAAACATTCAGTACTTC. It is translated as CASSQERGTEIFLAKNIQYF.

This clonotype has ten or more counts. The chain links TRBV5-1 to TRBJ2-3; 9 nucleotides agree with TRBD1. V gave up 1 base and J gave up 4 bases; unmatched junction bases: 7. The CDR3 contains 16 residues. Germline V gene sequence: CDR1 SGHRS, CDR2 YFSETQ. The CDR3, as DNA: TGCGCCAGCAGCTTGAGGAGACAGGGGGTTTCAGATACGCAGTATTTT. Translation gives CASSLRRQGVSDTQYF.

In this sample, this clonotype turned up many times. The chain carries TRBV20-1 and TRBJ1-1; no definite D call. This CDR3 spans 15 amino acids. V lost 0 bases and J 4 bases, leaving 15 bases between the germline ends. Germline lookup yields CDR1 DFQATT and CDR2 SNEGSKA (reference sequence). This CDR3 reads CSAREGRRTGTEAFF. The CDR3 DNA sequence: TGCAGTGCTAGAGAGGGCCGGAGGACTGGCACTGAAGCTTTCTTT.

This clonotype was seen many times. The J gene is TRBJ2-5, the V gene TRBV12-3 or TRBV12-4, with D unclear. The CDR3 is 15 amino acids. The germline V and J ends were trimmed by 0 bases and 2 bases, with 10 bases remaining between them. In nucleotides, the CDR3 is TGTGCCAGCAGTTTAGCGATCGGGCTACAAGAGACCCAGTACTTC. Translated, it gives CASSLAIGLQETQYF.

This clonotype showed up many times. The genes are TRBV7-3 and TRBJ1-1, with a weak D call TRBD1 (5 bases). V was trimmed by 5 bases and J by 2 bases, leaving 9 bases between them. CDR1 SGHTA and CDR2 FQGTGA come from the germline V gene. The CDR3 contains 13 residues. CDR3 region: CASSTTGNTEAFF. The CDR3 DNA reads TGTGCCAGCAGCACAACAGGAAACACTGAAGCTTTCTTT.

The table lists this clonotype with a few counts. The chain couples TRBV12-5 to TRBJ2-1, with D unresolved. The CDR3 contains 15 residues. V lost 3 bases and J lost 8, with 17 bases in between. Germline lookup yields CDR1 LGHNT and CDR2 FRNRAP. CDR3: CASGFVDAGRDEQFF. The CDR3 DNA sequence: TGTGCTAGTGGTTTCGTGGACGCTGGACGGGATGAGCAGTTCTTC.

The rearrangement uses TRBV20-1 and TRBJ2-3; D unclear. Trimming took off 7 bases at V and 0 bases at J, with 14 bases between the two ends. This CDR3 has 14 residues. Germline-derived CDR1 and CDR2 are DFQATT and SNEGSKA (reference sequence). DNA for the CDR3: TGCAGTGTCGCGGTGGCACCTAGCACAGATACGCAGTATTTT. This translates into CSVAVAPSTDTQYF.

This clonotype has a count of ten or more. The rearrangement links TRBV7-8 to TRBJ1-4, with TRBD1 matching 8 bases. CDR1 is SGHVS and CDR2 is FQNEAQ in the germline V gene. This CDR3 is 13 amino acids long. V was pared by 5 bases and J by 8 bases, with 4 bases of the junction left unmatched. The CDR3 region has the DNA TGTGCCAGCAGCACAGGGGGGAGAGAAAAACTGTTTTTT. Its protein is CASSTGGREKLFF.

In this sample, this clonotype turned up a few times. The gene calls are TRBV9 and TRBJ1-2; D is unclear. In germline, CDR1 is SGDLS, CDR2 YYNGEE. Between the trimmed V and J ends, which lost 1 base and 4 bases, there was a span of 5 bases. The CDR3 has 12 amino acids. Here the CDR3 DNA reads TGTGCCAGCAGCGTATACCGCTATGGCTACACCTTC. Translating gives CASSVYRYGYTF.

This clonotype was seen repeatedly, ten times or more. The rearrangement links TRBV7-2 to TRBJ2-1, with TRBD2 matching over 10 bases. V lost 1 base, J lost 8 bases, and 5 bases stayed unmatched. CDR1 is SGHTA and CDR2 is FQGNSA in the germline V gene. The CDR3 covers 15 residues. The DNA of the CDR3 is TGTGCCAGCAGCTTAGAGAGCGGGGGGGCCCATGAGCAGTTCTTC. Protein: CASSLESGGAHEQFF. Using reference TRBV7-2 and TRBJ2-1 for the parts outside the CDR3, the full variable domain is GAGVSQSPSNKVTEKGKDVELRCDPISGHTALYWYRQSLGQGLEFLIYFQGNSAPDKSGLPSDRFSAERTGGSVSTLTIQRTQQEDSAVYLCASSLESGGAHEQFFGPGTRLTVL.

This clonotype was recorded only once. A much more abundant neighbour one base away suggests this may be a read error. This rearrangement joins TRBV10-3 to TRBJ2-7; possible D gene TRBD1, 6 bases. Trimming stripped 10 bases from V and 5 bases from J, with 15 bases between. This CDR3 comprises 12 residues. From germline, CDR1 is ENHRY and CDR2 SYGVKD. CDR3 region: CATKAGDDEQYF. Here the CDR3 DNA reads TGTGCCACCAAAGCAGGGGACGACGAGCAGTACTTC.

This clonotype was recorded a few times. The V gene is TRBV7-9, the J gene TRBJ2-3; D remains unclear. V lost 1 base to trimming and J lost 2 bases, with 10 bases between them. The CDR3 runs to 15 residues. CDR1 SEHNR and CDR2 FQNEAQ come from the germline V gene (reference sequence). The CDR3 region has the DNA TGTGCCAGCAGCTTAGATGGCCGAGTCACAGATACGCAGTATTTT. Translating gives CASSLDGRVTDTQYF.

This clonotype was recorded at least ten times. The chain joins TRBV12-3 or TRBV12-4 to TRBJ2-3; no reliable D call. V was shortened by 4 bases and J by 3 bases, with 17 bases between the two germline ends. CDR3 length: 16 residues. The CDR3 reads CASSYGRLDGTDTQYF. The CDR3 DNA follows: TGTGCCAGCAGTTATGGGCGGCTAGACGGTACAGATACGCAGTATTTT.

This clonotype was recorded at least ten times. The V call is TRBV7-3, the J call TRBJ1-1; tentatively, D is TRBD1 (5 bases). Germline CDR1 reads SGHTA; CDR2 reads FQGTGA. V dropped 5 bases and J dropped 4 bases, with 11 bases sitting between them. The CDR3 has 13 amino acids. The CDR3 loop is CASSGRGFTEAFF. For the CDR3, the DNA is TGTGCCAGCAGCGGAAGGGGTTTCACTGAAGCTTTCTTT. Full variable domain (outside the CDR3, taken from reference TRBV7-3 and TRBJ1-1): GAGVSQTPSNKVTEKGKYVELRCDPISGHTALYWYRQSLGQGPEFLIYFQGTGAADDSGLPNDRFFAVRPEGSVSTLKIQRTERGDSAVYLCASSGRGFTEAFFGQGTRLTVV.

The rearrangement joins TRBV19 to TRBJ2-7, with unresolved D. Trimming took off 3 bases at V and 3 bases at J, with 9 bases between the two ends. The CDR3 contains 13 residues. Germline lookup yields CDR1 LNHDA and CDR2 SQIVND (reference sequence). CDR3 loop: CASSMLQNYEQYF. The CDR3 DNA sequence: TGTGCCAGTAGTATGTTACAGAACTACGAGCAGTACTTC.

This clonotype came up a few times. This chain uses TRBV29-1 with TRBJ2-3; weak D call: TRBD2 (6 bases). V dropped 1 base and J dropped 5 bases, with 16 bases sitting between them. The CDR3 sequence is 15 residues long. Germline V gene sequence: CDR1 SQVTM, CDR2 ANQGSEA. CDR3 loop: CSVEGTSPGVDTQYF. CDR3 nucleotides: TGCAGCGTTGAAGGAACTAGCCCTGGGGTAGATACGCAGTATTTT.

This clonotype has a count of ten or more. This sequence joins TRBV3-1 and TRBJ1-1; a weak D match, TRBD1 (6 bases). CDR1 LGHDT and CDR2 YNNKEL come from the germline V gene (reference sequence). V was cut by 0 bases and J by 6 bases, with 14 bases left in between. This CDR3 spans 15 amino acids. The CDR3 DNA reads TGTGCCAGCAGCCAAGATGGGAGGGGGATCGCTGAAGCTTTCTTT. Amino acid sequence: CASSQDGRGIAEAFF.

This clonotype occurred many times. The rearrangement links TRBV6-6 to TRBJ1-2; no reliable D call. The CDR3 totals 14 residues. The V gene's germline CDR1 is MNHNY and CDR2 SVGAGI (reference sequence). V was cut by 0 bases and J by 1 base, with 6 bases left in between. As DNA, the CDR3 is TGTGCCAGCAGTTACTCCCAGAATAACTATGGCTACACCTTC. Its protein is CASSYSQNNYGYTF.

This clonotype came up a few times. V is TRBV2 and J is TRBJ1-2; perhaps TRBD1 as D (5 bases). This CDR3 spans 13 amino acids. Germline CDR1 is SNHLY and CDR2 is FYNNEI. Trimming cost V 10 bases and J 5 bases, with 17 bases left between them. The CDR3 DNA is TGTGCCACCCAGGATGGGGGTTTATATGGCTACACCTTC. This encodes CATQDGGLYGYTF.